This entry lists 23 T cell receptor beta chains sequenced from one sample in a study of T cells in narcolepsy. Sequencing was performed with immunoSEQ multiplex PCR; in TCRdb, only in-frame clones are kept and a portion is missing. The table lists fewer than 35,000 clones, more than 75% of them singletons. Sequenced: CD45RA- memory CD4+ T cells from PBMCs. These receptors were collected from a human donor with narcolepsy.

By frequency in the sample, this clone is medium-sized. V is TRBV7-9 and J is TRBJ2-1; 9 bases are a match to TRBD2. The CDR3 is made up of 14 amino acids. The junction had 13 bases not matched to a gene; V was cut back by 4 bases and J by 15 bases. Germline CDR1 reads SEHNR; CDR2 reads FQNEAQ (reference sequence). The CDR3 DNA follows: TGTGCCAGCAGCTCGCAAGGTGGGGGGACTAGCAGGTTCTTC. Its protein is CASSSQGGGTSRFF.

The chain uses TRBV2 and TRBJ2-1, with TRBD2 as a possible D gene (5 bases). Trimming pared 2 bases from V and 6 bases from J, leaving 5 bases between. Germline CDR1 SNHLY, CDR2 FYNNEI. The CDR3 totals 12 residues. CDR3 protein: CASSETSNEQFF. CDR3 coding DNA: TGTGCCAGCAGTGAAACTAGCAATGAGCAGTTCTTC.

V gene TRBV7-2 combines with J gene TRBJ2-2; D is perhaps TRBD2 (6 bases). CDR1 is SGHTA and CDR2 is FQGNSA in the germline V gene. V lost 8 bases, J lost 1 base, and 14 bases lay in between. The CDR3 is made up of 15 amino acids. Written as DNA, the CDR3 is TGTGCCAGCCCCCTTGGCGGGAAGAACACCGGGGAGCTGTTTTTT. Protein product: CASPLGGKNTGELFF.

This clone came up once. This chain joins TRBV5-4 and TRBJ2-7, with 8 nucleotides matching TRBD1. The CDR3 loop spans 14 amino acids. The germline V gene has CDR1 SGHNT and CDR2 YYREEE (reference sequence). The trim removed 0 bases at V and 2 bases at J, leaving 1 base unmatched. DNA for the CDR3: TGTGCCAGCAGCTTGGAGGGACAGGCCTACGAGCAGTACTTC. It specifies CASSLEGQAYEQYF.

The genes are TRBV4-1 and TRBJ2-3, with TRBD1 matching over 7 bases. CDR1 and CDR2 (germline): MGHRA, YSYEKL. The trim removed 1 base at V and 1 base at J, leaving 8 bases unmatched. CDR3 length: 17 amino acids. The CDR3: CASSQAQVDRGTDTQYF. CDR3 bases: TGCGCCAGCAGCCAAGCTCAAGTTGACAGGGGCACAGATACGCAGTATTTT.

J is TRBJ1-6 and V is TRBV30, with D possibly matching TRBD1 (5 bases). CDR1 is GTSNPN, CDR2 SVGIG, per germline (reference sequence). The CDR3 totals 15 residues. Between the trimmed V and J ends, which lost 1 base and 7 bases, there was a span of 14 bases. This CDR3 is CAWSGRQGGNSPLHF. The CDR3 DNA reads as TGTGCCTGGAGTGGTCGGCAGGGAGGAAATTCACCCCTCCACTTT.

The chain employs TRBV6-1 and TRBJ2-7, with a tentative D call TRBD2 (6 bases). This CDR3 is built from 12 residues. Per the germline V gene, CDR1 is MNHNS and CDR2 is SASEGT. The V and J ends lost 7 bases and 0 bases respectively, with 7 bases between them. DNA for the CDR3: TGTGCCAGCACTAGCGACTCCTACGAGCAGTACTTC. Protein product: CASTSDSYEQYF.

The genes are TRBV5-4 and TRBJ2-1, with 8 bases identical to TRBD2. V lost 0 bases, J lost 7 bases, and 6 bases stayed unmatched. This CDR3 is built from 15 residues. Per germline, CDR1 SGHNT and CDR2 YYREEE (reference sequence). The CDR3 bases are TGTGCCAGCAGCTTGGGTGGGACTAGTTCTAATGAGCAGTTCTTC. It yields the protein CASSLGGTSSNEQFF. Full variable domain (rest looked up from reference TRBV5-4 and TRBJ2-1): ETGVTQSPTHLIKTRGQQVTLRCSSQSGHNTVSWYQQALGQGPQFIFQYYREEENGRGNFPPRFSGLQFPNYSSELNVNALELDDSALYLCASSLGGTSSNEQFFGPGTRLTVL.

Only a few counts were recorded for this clone. The chain is built from TRBV7-7 and TRBJ2-5; 10 bases map to TRBD2. Germline V gene data show CDR1 as SSHAT and CDR2 as FNYEAQ (reference sequence). The V and J ends lost 1 base and 6 bases, in that order; junction bases with no gene match: 11. The CDR3 extends over 17 amino acids. CDR3 amino acids: CASSLGRGSGRLKTQYF. The DNA for the CDR3 is TGTGCCAGCAGCTTAGGTCGGGGTAGCGGGAGGCTGAAGACCCAGTACTTC.

The chain uses TRBV11-3 and TRBJ2-1, with TRBD1 as a possible D gene (5 bases). Per germline, CDR1 SGHNT and CDR2 YENEEA. This CDR3 region has 13 residues. The V gene lost 3 bases and the J gene lost 13 bases, with 16 bases spanning the gap. The CDR3 loop reads CASSFDTRQLQFF. The DNA of the CDR3 is TGTGCCAGCAGCTTTGACACCCGACAGCTACAGTTCTTC.

The rearrangement links TRBV27 to TRBJ2-7, with 9 bases fitting TRBD2. Germline CDR1 reads MNHEY; CDR2 reads SMNVEV (reference sequence). The CDR3 totals 15 residues. With 2 bases clipped from V and 3 bases from J, the junction kept 5 bases outside the gene matches. CDR3 DNA sequence: TGTGCCAGCAGTTTAGGGCCTAGCGGGAACTACGAGCAGTACTTC. Translating gives CASSLGPSGNYEQYF.

This chain connects TRBV5-1 to TRBJ2-5; a possible D gene is TRBD1 (6 bases). The CDR3 is 15 amino acids. The germline CDR1 and CDR2 sequences are SGHRS and YFSETQ. Between the trimmed V and J ends, which lost 4 bases and 2 bases, there was a span of 15 bases. The chain's CDR3 is CASSPDGDRQETQYF. CDR3 in DNA: TGCGCCAGCAGCCCCGACGGCGACAGGCAAGAGACCCAGTACTTC.

The V and J genes are TRBV2 and TRBJ2-7, with 9 positions matching TRBD1. Germline CDR1 SNHLY, CDR2 FYNNEI. This CDR3 contains 14 residues. V lost 6 bases to trimming and J lost 2 bases; unmatched junction nucleotides: 5. CDR3 sequence reads: CASSQDRGTYEQYF. CDR3 coding DNA: TGTGCCAGCAGCCAGGACAGGGGCACCTACGAGCAGTACTTC.

This CDR3 is CASSEAGVRGYTF. CDR3 sequence (DNA): TGTGCCAGCAGTGAAGCCGGGGTTAGAGGCTACACCTTC. The chain employs TRBV6-5 and TRBJ1-2; no clear D. Per germline, CDR1 MNHEY and CDR2 SVGAGI. CDR3 length: 13 residues. V was shortened by 5 bases and J by 8 bases, with 15 bases between the two germline ends.

This chain connects TRBV5-1 to TRBJ1-1; the D is unclear. Germline CDR1 SGHRS, CDR2 YFSETQ. The CDR3 totals 15 residues. Trimming cost V 4 bases and J 3 bases, with 16 bases left between them. The CDR3 DNA sequence: TGCGCCAGCAGCACGGGCCACGTTATGGACACTGAAGCTTTCTTT. Translated, it gives CASSTGHVMDTEAFF.

The J gene is TRBJ2-7, the V gene TRBV6-5, with TRBD1 identical over 7 bases. With V trimmed by 7 bases and J by 4 bases, 10 bases remained unmatched. CDR1 and CDR2 from the germline V gene are MNHEY and SVGAGI. This CDR3 contains 14 residues. Written as DNA, the CDR3 is TGTGCCAGCACCCCAGGGGGTGTCCCTTACGAGCAGTACTTC. Amino acids: CASTPGGVPYEQYF.

The chain combines TRBV5-8 with TRBJ2-5, with TRBD1 identical over 8 bases. This CDR3 comprises 15 residues. Germline V gives CDR1 SGHTS, CDR2 YDEGEE. Trimming cost V 3 bases and J 1 base; bases outside gene matches: 5. The DNA for the CDR3 is TGTGCCAGCAGCTCATGGGACAGGAGCCAAGAGACCCAGTACTTC. This encodes CASSSWDRSQETQYF.

This sequence joins TRBV10-2 and TRBJ2-4, with 9 bases matching TRBD2. The CDR3 contains 17 residues. CDR1 is WSHSY and CDR2 is SAAADI in the germline V gene. With V trimmed by 2 bases and J by 0 bases, 5 bases remained unmatched. CDR3 region: CASSESSGGVAKNIQYF. The CDR3 nucleotides read TGCGCCAGCAGTGAGAGTAGCGGGGGAGTAGCCAAAAACATTCAGTACTTC.

The rearrangement links TRBV5-4 to TRBJ2-3; D unclear. The CDR3 spans 17 residues. V dropped 4 bases and J dropped 11 bases, with 29 bases sitting between them. Germline V gene lookup returns CDR1 SGHNT and CDR2 YYREEE (reference sequence). The CDR3 nucleotides are TGTGCCAGCAGCCTGATTGGGTCGTCTCGCTTTTCCCATATGCAGTATTTT. Its protein is CASSLIGSSRFSHMQYF.

The rearrangement joins TRBV7-2 to TRBJ2-5; TRBD2 might be the D (6 bases). The J call is uncertain, as TRBJ2-7 better fits the DNA end. CDR1 and CDR2 from the germline V gene are SGHTA and FQGNSA. The length of the CDR3 is 14 residues. For the CDR3, the DNA is TGTGCCAGCAGCCCACACGCGGGATCCTACGAGCAGTACTTC. Translation: CASSPHAGSYEQYF.

This rearrangement joins TRBV9 to TRBJ2-7; 7 nucleotides match TRBD1. The germline V gene encodes CDR1 SGDLS and CDR2 YYNGEE. Trimming cost V 4 bases and J 2 bases; bases outside gene matches: 3. CDR3 length: 13 residues. The CDR3 nucleotides read TGTGCCAGCAGCCCCACAGGGGCCTACGAGCAGTACTTC. This encodes CASSPTGAYEQYF. Together with reference TRBV9 and TRBJ2-7, the CDR3 gives the full variable domain: DSGVTQTPKHLITATGQRVTLRCSPRSGDLSVYWYQQSLDQGLQFLIQYYNGEERAKGNILERFSAQQFPDLHSELNLSSLELGDSALYFCASSPTGAYEQYFGPGTRLTVT.

In this sample, this clone turned up a few times. The chain carries TRBV14 and TRBJ1-3, with no clear D. CDR1 SGHDN and CDR2 FVKESK come from the germline V gene. This CDR3 has 16 amino acids. The V end lost 3 bases, the J end lost 4 bases, and 16 bases lay between the germline ends. CDR3 nucleotides: TGTGCCAGCAGCCACCTCGGACCTCCGGGAGGAAACACCATATATTTT. Amino acid sequence: CASSHLGPPGGNTIYF.

This clone has just a few counts. The V call is TRBV5-1, the J call TRBJ2-2, with D possibly being TRBD1 (5 bases). The CDR3 runs 15 residues. Deletions cut 5 bases from V and 0 bases from J, with 11 bases between. CDR1 is SGHRS, CDR2 YFSETQ, per germline. The chain's CDR3 is CASSQRTTNTGELFF. CDR3 bases: TGCGCCAGCAGTCAAAGGACAACGAACACCGGGGAGCTGTTTTTT.